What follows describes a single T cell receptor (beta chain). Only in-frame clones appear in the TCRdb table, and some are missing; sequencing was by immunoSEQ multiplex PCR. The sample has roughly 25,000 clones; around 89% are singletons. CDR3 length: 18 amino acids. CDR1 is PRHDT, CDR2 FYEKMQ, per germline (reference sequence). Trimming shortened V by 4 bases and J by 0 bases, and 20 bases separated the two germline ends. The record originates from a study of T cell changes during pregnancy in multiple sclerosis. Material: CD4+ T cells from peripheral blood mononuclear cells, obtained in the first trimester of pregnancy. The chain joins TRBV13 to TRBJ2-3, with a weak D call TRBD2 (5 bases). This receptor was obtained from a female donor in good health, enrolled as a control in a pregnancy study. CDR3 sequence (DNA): TGTGCCAGCAGCTCAAAGGCGGGCCTATTCACTAGCACAGATACGCAGTATTTT. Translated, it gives CASSSKAGLFTSTDTQYF. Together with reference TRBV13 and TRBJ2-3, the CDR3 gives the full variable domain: AAGVIQSPRHLIKEKRETATLKCYPIPRHDTVYWYQQGPGQDPQFLISFYEKMQSDKGSIPDRFSAQQFSDYHSELNMSSLELGDSALYFCASSSKAGLFTSTDTQYFGPGTRLTVL.